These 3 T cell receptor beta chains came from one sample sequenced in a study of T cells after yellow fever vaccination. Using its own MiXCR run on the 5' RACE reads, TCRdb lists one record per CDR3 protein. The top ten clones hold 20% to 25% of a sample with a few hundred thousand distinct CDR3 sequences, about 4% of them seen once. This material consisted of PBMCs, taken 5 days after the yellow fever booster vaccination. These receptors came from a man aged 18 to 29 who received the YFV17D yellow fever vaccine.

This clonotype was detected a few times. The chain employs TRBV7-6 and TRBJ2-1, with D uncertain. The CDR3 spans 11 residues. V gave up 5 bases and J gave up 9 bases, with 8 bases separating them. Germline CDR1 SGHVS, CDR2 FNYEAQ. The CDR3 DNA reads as TGTGCCAGCAGCCTAATGATTGAGCAGTTCTTC. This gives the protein CASSLMIEQFF.

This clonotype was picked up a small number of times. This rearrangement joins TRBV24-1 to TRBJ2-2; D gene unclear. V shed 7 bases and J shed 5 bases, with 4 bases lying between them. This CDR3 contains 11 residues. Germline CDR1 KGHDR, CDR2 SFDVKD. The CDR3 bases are TGTGCCACCAGCCAGACCGGGGAGCTGTTTTTT. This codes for CATSQTGELFF.

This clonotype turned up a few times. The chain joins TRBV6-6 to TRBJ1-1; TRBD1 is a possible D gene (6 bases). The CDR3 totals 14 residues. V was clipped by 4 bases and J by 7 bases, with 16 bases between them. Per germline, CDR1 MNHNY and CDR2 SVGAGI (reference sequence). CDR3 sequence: CASSLTGSVGEAFF. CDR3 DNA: TGTGCCAGCAGTTTAACAGGGAGCGTCGGTGAAGCTTTCTTT.